One and the same sample provided the 21 T cell receptor beta chains below, sequenced in a study of blood T cell repertoires in COVID-19. Profiling relied on immunoSEQ multiplex PCR, and the TCRdb table lists in-frame clones only, not all of them. This table has about 380,000 clones, approximately 90% appearing once. Sequenced: PBMCs or T cells enriched from blood (not recorded which). Receptors were obtained from a woman under 30 who had recovered from COVID-19.

The chain has TRBV5-1 and TRBJ1-5, with TRBD1 identical over 8 bases. V lost 0 bases and J lost 4; bases outside the gene matches: 3. In germline, CDR1 is SGHRS, CDR2 YFSETQ. This CDR3 comprises 15 residues. The CDR3 DNA reads TGCGCCAGCAGCTTGGCGACAGGGGCAAATCAGCCCCAGCATTTT. This translates into CASSLATGANQPQHF.

This clone was seen a single time. This chain uses TRBV5-4 with TRBJ2-7; 9 nucleotides align to TRBD2. Germline CDR1 is SGHNT and CDR2 is YYREEE (reference sequence). V trimming: 1 base; J trimming: 6 bases; junction bases outside the gene matches: 5. There are 14 residues in the CDR3. CDR3 nucleotide sequence: TGTGCCAGCAGCTTGCGAGCGGGGGGCGGCGAGCAGTACTTC. It translates to CASSLRAGGGEQYF.

The rearrangement joins TRBV10-3 to TRBJ2-3, with 8 bases fitting TRBD2. The CDR3 is made up of 16 amino acids. V lost 3 bases, J lost 1 base, and 6 bases stayed unmatched. Per germline, CDR1 ENHRY and CDR2 SYGVKD. The CDR3 DNA follows: TGTGCCATCAGTGAACCCGGGGGGGCCGGCACAGATACGCAGTATTTT. Its protein product is CAISEPGGAGTDTQYF.

The chain uses TRBV25-1 and TRBJ1-1, with D maybe TRBD1 (6 bases). The CDR3 runs to 16 residues. Germline loops: CDR1 MGHDK, CDR2 SYGVNS. With 3 bases removed from V and 1 base from J, the gap between germline ends came to 15 bases. CDR3 in DNA: TGTGCCAGCAGTGATTCCCTAGGGACAAAGAACACTGAAGCTTTCTTT. The encoded protein is CASSDSLGTKNTEAFF.

V is TRBV5-1 and J is TRBJ2-3, with 7 bases identical to TRBD1. This CDR3 is built from 18 residues. J gave up 1 base and V 4 bases, and 15 bases lay outside the gene matches. The germline CDR1 and CDR2 sequences are SGHRS and YFSETQ. CDR3 in amino acids: CASSKQGRRDVGTDTQYF. In DNA, the CDR3 is TGCGCCAGCAGCAAACAGGGGCGACGGGACGTTGGCACAGATACGCAGTATTTT.

The chain joins TRBV7-8 to TRBJ1-4; 7 nucleotides align to TRBD1. The CDR3 extends over 14 amino acids. Germline V gene lookup returns CDR1 SGHVS and CDR2 FQNEAQ. The V and J ends lost 3 bases and 8 bases, in that order; junction bases with no gene match: 6. CDR3: CASSLETGKEKLFF. CDR3 nucleotide sequence: TGTGCCAGCAGCTTGGAGACAGGGAAAGAAAAACTGTTTTTT.

This CDR3 reads CASSEAEGGNYGYTF. CDR3 nucleotide sequence: TGTGCCAGCAGTGAAGCAGAGGGTGGTAACTATGGCTACACCTTC. The rearrangement links TRBV6-1 to TRBJ1-2; D not resolved. Trimming left V 0 bases short and J 1 base short, with 9 bases between. CDR3 size: 15 residues. Looked up from germline, CDR1 is MNHNS and CDR2 is SASEGT.

In its sample, this clone was seen a few times. This chain uses TRBV4-2 with TRBJ2-3; D remains unclear. The V end was cut by 1 base, the J end by 0 bases, with 8 bases between. Per the germline V gene, CDR1 is LGHNA and CDR2 is YNFKEQ. The CDR3 consists of 15 residues. The CDR3 reads CASSQGWSSTDTQYF. The CDR3 bases are TGTGCCAGCAGCCAAGGTTGGAGTAGCACAGATACGCAGTATTTT.

The chain joins TRBV6-5 to TRBJ2-5, with D unclear. Germline assignment: CDR1 MNHEY and CDR2 SVGAGI. CDR3 length: 13 residues. Trimming shortened V by 9 bases and J by 1 base, and 12 bases separated the two germline ends. The CDR3 DNA reads as TGTGCCAGTCAATCAGGTGCCCAAGAGACCCAGTACTTC. Its translation is CASQSGAQETQYF.

The genes are TRBV14 and TRBJ1-1; TRBD1 might be the D (6 bases). There are 16 residues in the CDR3. Trimming stripped 4 bases from V and 0 bases from J, with 15 bases between. CDR1 SGHDN and CDR2 FVKESK come from the germline V gene. This chain's CDR3 is CASSPGTPLLNTEAFF. As DNA, the CDR3 is TGTGCCAGCAGCCCCGGGACACCTCTCCTGAACACTGAAGCTTTCTTT.

The count of this clone is one. The chain uses TRBV27 and TRBJ1-2, with TRBD1 matching over 7 bases. This CDR3 is built from 14 residues. Trimming removed 3 bases from V and 3 bases from J; junction bases left unmatched: 4. CDR1 MNHEY and CDR2 SMNVEV come from the germline V gene (reference sequence). CDR3 DNA: TGTGCCAGCAGTTTCAGGGGGACGGACTATGGCTACACCTTC. Translation: CASSFRGTDYGYTF.

This clone came up once. This chain links TRBV30 with TRBJ1-5; D gene uncertain. The CDR3 contains 13 residues. Trimming removed 5 bases from V and 6 bases from J, with 14 bases in between. Germline V CDR1 and CDR2: GTSNPN, SVGIG (reference sequence). CDR3 nucleotide sequence: TGTGCCTGGGCGATGAGAGGAGGTCAGCCCCAGCATTTT. This translates into CAWAMRGGQPQHF.

The chain uses TRBV7-9 and TRBJ1-5; no reliable D call. The germline CDR1 and CDR2 sequences are SEHNR and FQNEAQ (reference sequence). CDR3 size: 14 residues. V was pared by 3 bases and J by 2 bases, with 8 bases between. As DNA, the CDR3 is TGTGCCAGCAGCTTGATGGAGCGCAATCAGCCCCAGCATTTT. It yields the protein CASSLMERNQPQHF.

This clone was seen once. This chain links TRBV19 with TRBJ2-7, with D tentatively TRBD2 (5 bases). V dropped 6 bases and J dropped 4 bases, with 16 bases sitting between them. CDR1 is LNHDA and CDR2 is SQIVND in the germline V gene (reference sequence). This CDR3 has 14 amino acids. Here the CDR3 DNA reads TGTGCCAGTAGAGCGGCCCCCTCGGGGTACGAGCAGTACTTC. This gives the protein CASRAAPSGYEQYF. The full variable domain, rest sourced from reference TRBV19 and TRBJ2-7, is DGGITQSPKYLFRKEGQNVTLSCEQNLNHDAMYWYRQDPGQGLRLIYYSQIVNDFQKGDIAEGYSVSREKKESFPLTVTSAQKNPTAFYLCASRAAPSGYEQYFGPGTRLTVT.

The rearrangement uses TRBV18 and TRBJ1-1; TRBD1 agrees at 9 bases. This CDR3 is 16 amino acids long. Germline values: CDR1 KGHSH, CDR2 LQKENI. The ends lost 4 bases at V and 0 bases at J; junction bases unmatched: 6. DNA of the CDR3: TGTGCCAGCTCACGTCTCGGGACAGGGTTGAACACTGAAGCTTTCTTT. It yields the protein CASSRLGTGLNTEAFF.

The chain joins TRBV7-2 to TRBJ2-7, with unresolved D. Trimming stripped 1 base from V and 2 bases from J, with 12 bases between. The germline CDR1 and CDR2 sequences are SGHTA and FQGNSA. CDR3 length: 15 amino acids. CDR3 DNA sequence: TGTGCCAGCAGCTTAGGGAGCGCGCTTACCTACGAGCAGTACTTC. Residues: CASSLGSALTYEQYF.

The chain has TRBV6-5 and TRBJ1-5; possible D gene TRBD1, 5 bases. The CDR3 is 13 residues long. V shed 3 bases and J shed 6 bases, with 9 bases lying between them. Germline-derived CDR1 and CDR2 are MNHEY and SVGAGI. The CDR3 coding sequence is TGTGCCAGCAGTTATCGGGGGAGTCAGCCCCAGCATTTT. This codes for CASSYRGSQPQHF.

CDR3 sequence: CASSQVEGQNYGYTF. The CDR3 nucleotides read TGTGCCAGCAGCCAAGTCGAAGGACAGAACTATGGCTACACCTTC. The gene calls are TRBV4-2 and TRBJ1-2, with a possible D match to TRBD1 (6 bases). The CDR3 spans 15 residues. CDR1 and CDR2 from the germline V gene are LGHNA and YNFKEQ. V lost 1 base, J lost 2 bases, and 11 bases lay in between.

The chain recombines TRBV6-2 or TRBV6-3 with TRBJ2-7, with TRBD2 as a possible D gene (6 bases). There are 12 residues in the CDR3. Germline CDR1 reads MNHEY; CDR2 reads SVGEGT. V was shortened by 4 bases and J by 7 bases, with 11 bases between the two germline ends. In DNA form, the CDR3 reads TGTGCCAGCAGTTTCCTCGGGGGAGAGCAGTACTTC. Encoded protein: CASSFLGGEQYF.

The rearrangement uses TRBV21-1 and TRBJ1-4; TRBD1 is the table's D call and was not checked against the DNA. TRBV21-1 has pseudogene status. CDR3 length: 15 residues. The CDR3 is CASSEPGQGDEKLFF. For the CDR3, the DNA is TGTGCCAGCAGCGAGCCGGGACAGGGAGATGAAAAACTGTTTTTT.

The chain has TRBV5-1 and TRBJ2-7; D perhaps matches TRBD1 (5 bases). V was clipped by 4 bases and J by 3 bases, with 8 bases between them. This CDR3 comprises 12 residues. CDR1 and CDR2 from the germline V gene are SGHRS and YFSETQ. Here the CDR3 reads CASSDDSYEQYF. In DNA form, the CDR3 reads TGCGCCAGCAGCGACGACAGCTACGAGCAGTACTTC.